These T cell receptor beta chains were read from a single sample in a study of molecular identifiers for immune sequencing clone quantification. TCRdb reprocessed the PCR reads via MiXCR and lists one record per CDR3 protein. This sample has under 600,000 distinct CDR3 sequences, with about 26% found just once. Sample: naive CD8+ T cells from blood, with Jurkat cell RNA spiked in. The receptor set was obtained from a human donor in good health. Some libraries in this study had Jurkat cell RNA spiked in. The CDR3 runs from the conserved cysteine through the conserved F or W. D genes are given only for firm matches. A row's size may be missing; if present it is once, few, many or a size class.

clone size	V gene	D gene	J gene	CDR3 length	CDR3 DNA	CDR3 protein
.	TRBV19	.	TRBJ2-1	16	TGTGCCAGTAGTATAGACCTCGCTGGGTTGGCAGCGGGGCAGTTCTTC	CASSIDLAGLAAGQFF
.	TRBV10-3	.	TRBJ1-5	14	TGTGCCACCAGTCCCGGACAGAGCAATCAGCCCCAGCATTTT	CATSPGQSNQPQHF
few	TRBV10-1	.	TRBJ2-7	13	TGCGCCAGCAGTGAGTCCCGGCTCTACGAGCAGTACTTC	CASSESRLYEQYF
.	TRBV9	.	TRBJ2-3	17	TGTGCCAGCAGCGTAGGCCAACTCGAAGGCGGCACAGATACGCAGAATTTT	CASSVGQLEGGTDTQNF
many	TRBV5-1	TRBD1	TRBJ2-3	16	TGCGCCAGCAGCTTGGGACCGGGACAGAGCACAGATACGCAGTATTTT	CASSLGPGQSTDTQYF
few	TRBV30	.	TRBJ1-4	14	TGTGCCTGGAGTACCGGACAGACTAATGAAAAACTGTTTTTT	CAWSTGQTNEKLFF
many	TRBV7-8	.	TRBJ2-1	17	TGTGCCAGCAGCTCCTACCGGGACCGGAGACACTACAATGAGCAGTTCTTC	CASSSYRDRRHYNEQFF
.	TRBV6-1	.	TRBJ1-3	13	TGTGCCAGCAGACAACACAGCGGAAACACCTTATATTTT	CASRQHSGNTLYF
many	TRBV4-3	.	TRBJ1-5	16	TGCGCCAGCAGCCAATATTGGGGGCTGGGCAATCAGCCCCAGCATTTT	CASSQYWGLGNQPQHF
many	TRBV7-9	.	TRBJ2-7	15	TGTGCCAGCAGCTCCCCGGGGGAGCGCTCCTACGAGCAGTACTTC	CASSSPGERSYEQYF
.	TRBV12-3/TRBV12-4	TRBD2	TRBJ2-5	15	TGTGCCAGCAGTTCCTCAGCGGGGTTTCGGGAGACCCAGTACTTC	CASSSSAGFRETQYF
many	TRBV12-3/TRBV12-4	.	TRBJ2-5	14	TGTGCCAGCAGCGGACCTCTAGTGTCCAAGACCCAGTACTTC	CASSGPLVSKTQYF
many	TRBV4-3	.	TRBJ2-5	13	TGCGCCAGCAGCCAAGTCCAACAAGAGACCCAGTACTTC	CASSQVQQETQYF
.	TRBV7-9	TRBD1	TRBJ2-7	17	TGTGCCAGCAGCACCCCTATACCGGGACAGGGGGCAGCCGAGCAGTACTTC	CASSTPIPGQGAAEQYF
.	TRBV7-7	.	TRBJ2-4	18	TGTGCTGGCAGCTTAGAGCAAGAGACCTTGATGGCCAAAAACATTCAGTACTTC	CAGSLEQETLMAKNIQYF
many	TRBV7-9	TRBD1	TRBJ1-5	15	TGTGCCAGCAGCAGCGGGACAGGGTTTAATCAGCCCCAGCATTTT	CASSSGTGFNQPQHF
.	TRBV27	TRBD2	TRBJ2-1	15	TGTGCCAGCAGTTTAGCGGGGGGCGGGCCCAATGAGCAGTTCTTC	CASSLAGGGPNEQFF
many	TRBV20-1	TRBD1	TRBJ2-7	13	TGCAGTGGAAAGACAGGGGTCGGAATCGAGCAGTACTTC	CSGKTGVGIEQYF
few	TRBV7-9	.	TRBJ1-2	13	TGTGCCAGCAGGGCGAGTATGTACGATGGCTACACCTTC	CASRASMYDGYTF
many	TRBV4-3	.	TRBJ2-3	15	TGCGCCAGCAGCCAAGATCCCGCCCGCTCCGATACGCAGTATTTT	CASSQDPARSDTQYF
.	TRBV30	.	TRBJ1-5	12	TGTGCCCCCCGGGCGAACAATCAGCCCCAGCATTTT	CAPRANNQPQHF
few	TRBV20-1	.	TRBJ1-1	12	TGCAGTGCTAGAGATCATGGGGATTACGCTTTCTTT	CSARDHGDYAFF
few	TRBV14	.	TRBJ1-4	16	TGTGCCAGCAGCCAAGGTGGACAGAGTGGAAATGAAAAACTGTTTTTT	CASSQGGQSGNEKLFF
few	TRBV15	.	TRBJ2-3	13	TGTGCCACCAGCAGAGATTTGACAGATACGCAGTATTTT	CATSRDLTDTQYF
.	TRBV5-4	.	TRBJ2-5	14	TGTGCCGGCAGCTTTCCAGGGGACCAAGAGACCCAGTACTTC	CAGSFPGDQETQYF
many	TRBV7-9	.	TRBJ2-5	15	TGTGCCAGCAGCTCGACACAGGGCTACCAAGAGACCCAGTACTTC	CASSSTQGYQETQYF
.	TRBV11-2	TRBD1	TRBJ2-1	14	TGTGCCGGCAGCCCCCCGACAGGGGTAGGTGAGCAGTTCTTC	CAGSPPTGVGEQFF
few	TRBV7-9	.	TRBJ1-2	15	TGTGCCAGCAGCTTACCCCCCGCAGCTAACTATGGCTACACCTTC	CASSLPPAANYGYTF
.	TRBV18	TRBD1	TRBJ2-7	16	TGTGCCAGCTCACCTGCCGGGACAGGGATGAACTACGAGCAGTACTTC	CASSPAGTGMNYEQYF
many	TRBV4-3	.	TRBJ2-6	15	TGCGCCAGCAGCCAAGATATGTCTGGGGCCAACGTCCTGACTTTC	CASSQDMSGANVLTF
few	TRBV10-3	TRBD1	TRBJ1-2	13	TGTGCCATCCAGGGGGCATCTAACTATGGCTACACCTTC	CAIQGASNYGYTF
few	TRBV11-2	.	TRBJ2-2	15	TGTGCCAGCAGCTTTTACCGGGATTTCCGCGGGGAGCTGTTTTTT	CASSFYRDFRGELFF
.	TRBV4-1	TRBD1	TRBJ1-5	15	TGCGCCAGCAGCCAGGCCGGGACAGGGGATCAGCCCCAGCATTTT	CASSQAGTGDQPQHF
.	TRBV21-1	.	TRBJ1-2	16	TGTGCCAGCAGCAAAGTTGGGACAGACACTAACTATGGCTACACCTTC	CASSKVGTDTNYGYTF
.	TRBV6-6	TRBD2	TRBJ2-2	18	TGTGCCAGCAGTTACCTAGCGGGGGGATATCTGAGTCCCGGGGAGCTGTTTTTT	CASSYLAGGYLSPGELFF
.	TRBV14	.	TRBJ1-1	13	TGTGCCAGCGGCGTGACAAGAAGTGGTGAAGCTTTCTTT	CASGVTRSGEAFF
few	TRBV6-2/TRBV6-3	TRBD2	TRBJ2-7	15	TGTGCCAGCAGTTACCCCGGGACTAGCGTCTACGAGCAGTACTTC	CASSYPGTSVYEQYF
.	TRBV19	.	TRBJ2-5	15	TGTGCCAGTAGTCCCAAGTTCGTAGTCCAAGAGACCCAGTACTTC	CASSPKFVVQETQYF
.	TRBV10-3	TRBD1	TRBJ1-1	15	TGTGCCATCAGTGAGTGGGACAGACCGAACACTGAAGCTTTCTTT	CAISEWDRPNTEAFF
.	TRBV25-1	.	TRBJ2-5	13	TGTGCCAGCAGTGAGTCCTGGGAGGCGCCCCCGTACTTC	CASSESWEAPPYF
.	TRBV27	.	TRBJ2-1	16	TGTGCCAGCAGTTCCCCGGACAAGACTAAGGACAATGAGCAGTTCTTC	CASSSPDKTKDNEQFF
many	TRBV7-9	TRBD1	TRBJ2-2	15	TGTGCCAGCAGCACAGGGGGAGGCGGCACCGGGGAGCTGTTTTTT	CASSTGGGGTGELFF
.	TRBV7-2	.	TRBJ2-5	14	TGTGCCAGCAGCGTATTTCCAGTACAAGAGACCCAGTACTTC	CASSVFPVQETQYF
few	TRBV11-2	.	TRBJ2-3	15	TGTGCCAGCAGCTTAGACCCAGACCCCACAGATACGCAGTATTTT	CASSLDPDPTDTQYF
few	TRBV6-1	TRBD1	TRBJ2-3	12	TGTGCCAGCATGTGGACAGGCGAAACGCAGTATTTT	CASMWTGETQYF
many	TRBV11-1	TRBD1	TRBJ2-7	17	TGTGCCAGCAGCTTAAGTTTTCGCGACAGGGGGCTGGACGAGCAGTACTTC	CASSLSFRDRGLDEQYF
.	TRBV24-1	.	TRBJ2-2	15	TGTGCCACCAGTGATTTTGGGGTCGGGACCGGGGAGCTGTTTTTT	CATSDFGVGTGELFF
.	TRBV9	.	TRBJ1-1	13	TGTGCCAGCAGCGAGAGAGGGGACGGGAAAGCTTCCTTT	CASSERGDGKASF
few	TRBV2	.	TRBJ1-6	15	TGTGCCTCCGCGGGGGGAATCTCCTATAATTCACCCCTCCACTTT	CASAGGISYNSPLHF
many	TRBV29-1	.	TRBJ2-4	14	TGCAGCGTTGAGGGGATCGGACAAGAAAACATTCAGTACTTC	CSVEGIGQENIQYF
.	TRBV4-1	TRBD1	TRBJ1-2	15	TGCGCCAGCAGCCAGGGACAGGGGGGTTTCTATGGCTACACCTTC	CASSQGQGGFYGYTF
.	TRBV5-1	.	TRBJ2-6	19	TGCGCCAGCAGCACACACCTTGAAGGGGGAACCCCTGGGGCCAACGTCCTGACTTTC	CASSTHLEGGTPGANVLTF
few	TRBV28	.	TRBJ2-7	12	TGTGCCAGCAACTCAGGGACTCTCGAGCAGTACTTC	CASNSGTLEQYF
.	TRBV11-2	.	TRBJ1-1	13	TGTGCCAGCAGCCTTAATGACCCCACTAAAGCTTTCTTT	CASSLNDPTKAFF
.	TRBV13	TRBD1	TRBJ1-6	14	TGTGCCAGCAGTACCGGGACAGGGAATTCACCCCTCCACTTT	CASSTGTGNSPLHF